What follows describes a single T cell receptor beta chain. As yet, its antigen is unknown. CD8 cells classed as naive were CD45RO-negative and positively selected for CCR7, excluding terminally differentiated effector memory CD45RA+ cells. TCRdb keeps only in-frame clones here, not all; method: immunoSEQ multiplex PCR. This sample has over 750,000 clones, with just over 95% found just once. The CDR3 totals 15 residues. Germline-derived CDR1 and CDR2 are MDHEN and SYDVKM. Trimming left V 2 bases short and J 4 bases short, with 14 bases between. This sample stems from a study of shared clonotypes between healthy human individuals. Findings and limits, study-wide: In having few donors, the study represented limited genetic and exposure-history diversity. Approximately 5.4% of naive CD4 clonotypes were common to a few donors. Generation probabilities of non-shared clonotypes were lower (relative to those shared by all four donors).

The chain links TRBV28 to TRBJ1-1; possibly TRBD1 for D (6 bases). Sequencing was performed on naive CD8+ T cells sorted from blood. This TCR came from a man younger than 40 in good health. CDR3 DNA: TGTGCCAGCAGTTTAAGTACAGGGTGGAGCACTGAAGCTTTCTTT. Amino acids: CASSLSTGWSTEAFF.